This T cell receptor beta chain was found in a study of molecular identifiers for immune sequencing clone quantification. Findings and limits, study-wide: Clones above 20 RNA copies held over 98% of effector molecules, under 1% in naive cells.

Bulk TCR library preparation followed previously described methods with listed TCR primers. From the PCR reads, TCRdb called clonotypes with MiXCR, one entry per CDR3 protein. The sample has 88,000 or so distinct CDR3 sequences, roughly 21% seen once. The table lists this clonotype with a few counts. Antigen specificity is unknown. Germline V gene sequence: CDR1 SEHNR, CDR2 FQNEAQ (reference sequence). This CDR3 has 14 residues. V was pared by 5 bases and J by 8 bases, with 15 bases between. V and J are TRBV7-9 and TRBJ1-4; D perhaps matches TRBD1 (5 bases). The receptor comes from a human donor in good health. Some libraries in this study had Jurkat cell RNA spiked in. The source material was naive CD8+ T cells from blood, with Jurkat cell RNA spiked in. Subset noted: FACS-sorted CD8+CD4-CCR7+CD45RA+ naive T cells. CDR3 protein: CASSPPGEGEKLFF. CDR3 sequence (DNA): TGTGCCAGCAGCCCCCCCGGGGAGGGGGAAAAACTGTTTTTT.